These 23 T cell receptor beta chains were all obtained from the same sample, sequenced in a study of T cells in Graves' hyperthyroidism and ophthalmopathy. RNA transcripts provided the source from which TCR beta CDR3 regions were amplified. The HTBI set primed first-round TCR CDR3 RT-PCR. TCRdb called the multiplex PCR reads again in MiXCR, with one record for every CDR3 protein. The table has about 600,000 distinct CDR3 sequences, 13% to 15% seen once; the top ten hold 7% to 9%. The sequencing input was blood. These receptors were taken from a young woman with Graves' ophthalmopathy.

A word on this clonotype: Possible read error: a much larger clone is one base away. The chain employs TRBV20-1 and TRBJ2-1, with 7 nucleotides matching TRBD1. With 5 bases clipped from V and 8 bases from J, the junction kept 3 bases outside the gene matches. The CDR3 runs 11 residues. Germline V gives CDR1 DFQATT, CDR2 SNEGSKA (reference sequence). The CDR3 DNA reads TGCAGTGCTCACAGGGGACATGAGCAGTTCTTC. The encoded protein is CSAHRGHEQFF.

The chain links TRBV7-9 to TRBJ2-1; 7 bases align to TRBD1. V lost 4 bases, J lost 10 bases, and 4 bases stayed unmatched. The CDR3 is 12 amino acids. Germline V CDR1 and CDR2: SEHNR, FQNEAQ (reference sequence). The CDR3 DNA sequence: TGTGCCAGCAGCTACAGGGGTGAGGAGCAGTTCTTC. The encoded protein is CASSYRGEEQFF.

This clonotype has ten or more counts. This sequence joins TRBV5-8 and TRBJ1-2; 7 bases line up with TRBD1. The CDR3 runs to 15 residues. CDR1 and CDR2 from the germline V gene are SGHTS and YDEGEE. J lost 4 bases, V lost 2 bases, and 8 bases had no gene match. Written as DNA, the CDR3 is TGTGCCAGCAGCTTAACGGGACAGACGCTCTATGGCTACACCTTC. Its translation: CASSLTGQTLYGYTF.

V usage is TRBV20-1 and J usage is TRBJ2-1; 12 nucleotides agree with TRBD2. J gave up 4 bases and V 2 bases, and 6 bases lay outside the gene matches. This CDR3 spans 16 amino acids. Germline-derived CDR1 and CDR2 are DFQATT and SNEGSKA (reference sequence). CDR3 residues: CSARQTSGRSYNEQFF. DNA of the CDR3: TGCAGTGCTAGACAAACTAGCGGGAGGTCTTACAATGAGCAGTTCTTC.

On this clonotype itself: At one of its ends the junction is not consistent with the germline gene, which may arise from a read error. The rearrangement joins TRBV24-1 to TRBJ2-7; D gene uncertain. Germline V CDR1 and CDR2: KGHDR, SFDVKD. This CDR3 contains 15 residues. CDR3 in amino acids: CATSGPDLSSHEQYF. The CDR3 DNA reads as TGTGCCACCAGTGGCCCGGACCTTTCCTCCCACGAGCAGTACTTC.

Ten or more counts support this clonotype. The CDR3 spells CASSWRGVNEQFF. As DNA, the CDR3 is TGCGCCAGCAGCTGGCGAGGGGTAAATGAGCAGTTCTTC. The chain employs TRBV5-1 and TRBJ2-1; D is perhaps TRBD1 or TRBD2 (5 bases each). V lost 3 bases and J 7 bases, leaving 11 bases between the germline ends. Germline V CDR1 and CDR2: SGHRS, YFSETQ. The CDR3 extends over 13 amino acids.

In this sample, this clonotype turned up many times. The chain has TRBV20-1 and TRBJ1-1, with unresolved D. Per germline, CDR1 DFQATT and CDR2 SNEGSKA (reference sequence). The CDR3 has 12 amino acids. Trimming removed 1 base at V and 1 base at J, with 4 bases between. This CDR3 is CSARGPNTEAFF. CDR3 in DNA: TGCAGTGCTAGAGGGCCGAACACTGAAGCTTTCTTT.

This clonotype was picked up a small number of times. The CDR3 region is CSVEAGTAYGYTF. The CDR3 DNA is TGCAGCGTTGAGGCAGGGACCGCCTATGGCTACACCTTC. J is TRBJ1-2 and V is TRBV29-1; weak D call: TRBD1 (5 bases). Germline CDR1 SQVTM, CDR2 ANQGSEA. Trimming took 3 bases from V and 4 from J, leaving 12 bases between them. This CDR3 is built from 13 residues.

This clonotype came up a few times. The V and J genes are TRBV30 and TRBJ1-5; weak D call: TRBD1 (5 bases). The CDR3 sequence is 16 residues long. Germline loops: CDR1 GTSNPN, CDR2 SVGIG (reference sequence). V was trimmed by 1 base and J by 6 bases, leaving 19 bases between them. This CDR3 is CAWSGVFGAGSQPQHF. In DNA form, the CDR3 reads TGTGCCTGGAGTGGGGTTTTCGGGGCTGGGAGTCAGCCCCAGCATTTT.

On this clonotype: It may be a read error: a sequence one base away is much more abundant. V usage is TRBV25-1 and J usage is TRBJ1-3, with unresolved D. V gave up 3 bases and J gave up 0 bases, with 6 bases separating them. The CDR3 has 14 amino acids. CDR1 and CDR2 from the germline V gene are MGHDK and SYGVNS. The CDR3 loop reads CASSDWASGNTIYF. CDR3 nucleotides: TGTGCCAGCAGTGACTGGGCCTCTGGAAACACCATATATTTT.

This clonotype occurred many times. The chain is built from TRBV28 and TRBJ2-7; D is unclear. V lost 2 bases and J 0 bases, leaving 14 bases between the germline ends. Germline CDR1 and CDR2: MDHEN and SYDVKM. The CDR3 extends over 16 amino acids. CDR3 sequence (DNA): TGTGCCAGCAGTTTAATAAAACGGCCGAGCTCCTACGAGCAGTACTTC. Translating it yields CASSLIKRPSSYEQYF.

This clonotype was found once. The rearrangement links TRBV5-1 to TRBJ1-1, with D possibly matching TRBD1 (5 bases). Germline V gene sequence: CDR1 SGHRS, CDR2 YFSETQ. This CDR3 comprises 13 residues. Trimming pared 0 bases from V and 5 bases from J, leaving 8 bases between. The CDR3: CASSLGPGTEAFF. The CDR3 DNA is TGCGCCAGCAGCTTGGGCCCAGGGACTGAAGCTTTCTTT.

The chain carries TRBV6-2 or TRBV6-3 and TRBJ2-3; a weak D match, TRBD2 (5 bases). The CDR3 is 18 amino acids. The germline CDR1 and CDR2 sequences are MNHEY and SVGEGT. V lost 0 bases and J 3 bases, leaving 19 bases between the germline ends. CDR3 region: CASSYSSGGRRRTDTQYF. In nucleotides, the CDR3 is TGTGCCAGCAGTTACTCAAGCGGTGGCAGGCGAAGAACAGATACGCAGTATTTT.

This clonotype was counted between two and nine times. This may be a read error: a much more frequent sequence differs by one nucleotide. The V call is TRBV6-9, the J call TRBJ2-7; 8 nucleotides line up with TRBD1. Germline values: CDR1 MNHGY, CDR2 SVAAGI. CDR3 length equals 13 residues. CDR3 nucleotides: TGTGCCGGCAGTTTCACAGGGGGAGGCGAGCAGTACTTC. Residues: CAGSFTGGGEQYF.

This clonotype occurred many times. The V gene is TRBV30, the J gene TRBJ2-7, with 9 bases identical to TRBD2. CDR1 and CDR2 from the germline V gene are GTSNPN and SVGIG (reference sequence). With V trimmed by 0 bases and J by 4 bases, 7 bases remained unmatched. The length of the CDR3 is 15 residues. In DNA, the CDR3 is TGTGCCTGGAGTGTATCTGGCGGGAGGGAGTACGAGCAGTACTTC. Its translation is CAWSVSGGREYEQYF.

The table lists this clonotype with a count of one. A read error may be the cause here, since a much bigger clone is one base away. This chain links TRBV28 with TRBJ1-5; maybe TRBD1 (5 bases). The ends were cut back, 7 bases at V and 0 bases at J, with 19 bases in the middle. The CDR3 sequence is 17 residues long. The germline V gene encodes CDR1 MDHEN and CDR2 SYDVKM. The chain's CDR3 is CASTDSGTAYSNQPQHF. The CDR3 nucleotides read TGTGCCAGCACCGACTCCGGGACGGCTTATAGCAATCAGCCCCAGCATTTT.

At least ten counts were recorded for this clonotype. This chain links TRBV28 with TRBJ2-5; 11 nucleotides match TRBD2. From germline, CDR1 is MDHEN and CDR2 SYDVKM. The CDR3 totals 16 residues. The ends lost 5 bases at V and 2 bases at J; junction bases unmatched: 7. For the CDR3, the DNA is TGTGCCAGCAGTCCCGGGACTAGCGGACCACAAGAGACCCAGTACTTC. It yields the protein CASSPGTSGPQETQYF.

This clonotype appeared a few times. The V call is TRBV5-1, the J call TRBJ2-1; 15 bases align to TRBD2. The CDR3 covers 19 residues. Losses at the gene ends were 4 bases for V and 0 bases for J; bases not matched to a gene: 8. CDR1 is SGHRS and CDR2 is YFSETQ in the germline V gene. The CDR3 DNA sequence: TGCGCCAGCAGCCTCCGGACTAGCGGGAGGGTTAGCTCCTACAATGAGCAGTTCTTC. Its protein is CASSLRTSGRVSSYNEQFF.

This clonotype was seen more than once but under ten times. This chain links TRBV5-8 with TRBJ2-3, with 8 bases that match TRBD1. The CDR3 length is 15 residues. CDR1 and CDR2 (germline): SGHTS, YDEGEE. The J segment lost 4 bases and the V segment lost 6 bases, leaving 10 bases of the junction unmatched. The CDR3 loop is CASIIRQGPADTQYF. The DNA for the CDR3 is TGTGCCAGCATCATTAGACAGGGGCCCGCAGATACGCAGTATTTT.

Ten or more counts support this clonotype. J is TRBJ1-2 and V is TRBV20-1; perhaps TRBD1 as D (5 bases). CDR3 size: 15 residues. The germline V and J ends were trimmed by 0 bases and 4 bases, with 15 bases remaining between them. CDR1 DFQATT and CDR2 SNEGSKA come from the germline V gene (reference sequence). CDR3 amino acids: CSAREVGGSPYGYTF. The DNA for the CDR3 is TGCAGTGCTAGAGAGGTGGGGGGATCCCCCTATGGCTACACCTTC.

This clonotype was seen at least ten times. The chain links TRBV27 to TRBJ2-5, with unresolved D. From germline, CDR1 is MNHEY and CDR2 SMNVEV (reference sequence). The CDR3 runs to 14 residues. V gave up 6 bases and J gave up 2 bases, with 13 bases separating them. This CDR3 is CASRPTWAQETQYF. The CDR3 nucleotides read TGTGCCAGCAGACCCACCTGGGCGCAAGAGACCCAGTACTTC.

This clonotype came up many times. The V gene is TRBV7-2, the J gene TRBJ2-1, with 12 nucleotides matching TRBD2. V shed 5 bases and J 7 bases; nucleotides not matched to a gene: 9. The CDR3 covers 16 residues. Germline CDR1 reads SGHTA; CDR2 reads FQGNSA. For the CDR3, the DNA is TGTGCCAGCAGCGCCTTGAGACTAGCGGGAGTAAATGAGCAGTTCTTC. Protein product: CASSALRLAGVNEQFF. Full variable domain (outside the CDR3, taken from reference TRBV7-2 and TRBJ2-1): GAGVSQSPSNKVTEKGKDVELRCDPISGHTALYWYRQSLGQGLEFLIYFQGNSAPDKSGLPSDRFSAERTGGSVSTLTIQRTQQEDSAVYLCASSALRLAGVNEQFFGPGTRLTVL.

This clonotype was detected only a few times. The V gene is TRBV10-3, the J gene TRBJ2-2; 9 bases align to TRBD1. Trimming cost V 6 bases and J 7 bases; bases outside gene matches: 6. The CDR3 runs 14 residues. Looked up from germline, CDR1 is ENHRY and CDR2 is SYGVKD. The chain's CDR3 is CAISPGQGSGELFF. The CDR3 DNA reads as TGTGCCATCAGCCCCGGACAGGGGAGCGGGGAGCTGTTTTTT.